These T cell receptor beta chains were read from a single sample in a study of T cell repertoires in cytomegalovirus infection. These receptors have no identified antigens. TCRdb re-called the reads with MiXCR, one entry per CDR3 protein. The table has a few hundred thousand distinct CDR3 sequences, around 40% seen once. Sequenced material: cultured PBMCs, taken from culture after CMV antigen stimulation. The source of these receptors is a human donor in good health (CMV status not recorded). Some clones in this sample may be carry-over from other donors' samples. The CDR3 runs from the conserved cysteine through the conserved F or W. A D gene is named only where the DNA matches it firmly. Clone size, where shown, is once, few, many, or a class for clones that have expanded.

V gene: TRBV7-2; D gene: NA; J gene: TRBJ2-3; clone size: many; CDR3 DNA: TGTGCCAGCGAGGGGGGCGTCACAGATACGCAGTATTTT; CDR3 protein: CASEGGVTDTQYF
V gene: TRBV7-9; D gene: TRBD1; J gene: TRBJ2-2; clone size: few; CDR3 DNA: TGTGCCAGCAGCACTAGGACAGGGGGCGAGACCGGGGAGCTGTTTTTT; CDR3 protein: CASSTRTGGETGELFF
V gene: TRBV7-6; D gene: NA; J gene: TRBJ2-5; clone size: NA; CDR3 DNA: TGTGCCAGCAGCTTAGAGCCCCTCCCGACCCAGTACTTC; CDR3 protein: CASSLEPLPTQYF
V gene: TRBV20-1; D gene: NA; J gene: TRBJ2-6; clone size: NA; CDR3 DNA: TGCAGTGCTCGGATCTCTGGGGCCAACGTCCTGACTTTC; CDR3 protein: CSARISGANVLTF
V gene: TRBV12-3/TRBV12-4; D gene: NA; J gene: TRBJ2-4; clone size: NA; CDR3 DNA: TGTGCCAGCACCGCCGGGCTTAAAAACATTCAGTACTTC; CDR3 protein: CASTAGLKNIQYF
V gene: TRBV7-6; D gene: TRBD2; J gene: TRBJ2-5; clone size: few; CDR3 DNA: TGTGCCAGCAGCTTAGTTCCGGGGGGGCGCGAGACCCAGTACTTC; CDR3 protein: CASSLVPGGRETQYF
V gene: TRBV6-6; D gene: TRBD2; J gene: TRBJ2-1; clone size: NA; CDR3 DNA: TGTGCCAGCAGTTACTCGATTGATATTGGACTAGCGAAGAGCTCCTACAATGAGCAGTTCTTC; CDR3 protein: CASSYSIDIGLAKSSYNEQFF
V gene: TRBV7-6; D gene: NA; J gene: TRBJ2-7; clone size: many; CDR3 DNA: TGTGCCAGCAGCTTACCGCCAGGGGAGGGCGAGCAGTACTTC; CDR3 protein: CASSLPPGEGEQYF
V gene: TRBV7-6; D gene: NA; J gene: TRBJ1-5; clone size: NA; CDR3 DNA: TGTGCCAGCAGCCCTCGGGACGCCGGGCCGCCCCAGCATTTT; CDR3 protein: CASSPRDAGPPQHF
V gene: TRBV6-6; D gene: NA; J gene: TRBJ2-3; clone size: few; CDR3 DNA: TGTGCCAGCAGTTACGGCTCAGGGTCGACAGATACGCAGTATTTT; CDR3 protein: CASSYGSGSTDTQYF
V gene: TRBV2; D gene: TRBD1; J gene: TRBJ2-3; clone size: NA; CDR3 DNA: TGTGCCAGCAGTGAACCGGGACAGGCCACAGATACGCAGTATTTT; CDR3 protein: CASSEPGQATDTQYF
V gene: TRBV11-2; D gene: NA; J gene: TRBJ2-7; clone size: few; CDR3 DNA: TGTGCCAGCAGCTTAGGGGCGGGCCACTTTAACGAGCAGTACTTC; CDR3 protein: CASSLGAGHFNEQYF
V gene: TRBV10-3; D gene: TRBD2; J gene: TRBJ2-1; clone size: few; CDR3 DNA: TGTGCTGGGGGAGGGTACGAGAATGAGCAGTTCTTC; CDR3 protein: CAGGGYENEQFF
V gene: TRBV7-2; D gene: TRBD1; J gene: TRBJ1-4; clone size: few; CDR3 DNA: TGTGCCAGCAGTCCCGCTTTCGGGACAGATGAAAAACTGTTTTTT; CDR3 protein: CASSPAFGTDEKLFF
V gene: TRBV4-1; D gene: NA; J gene: TRBJ2-7; clone size: NA; CDR3 DNA: TGCGCCAGCAGCCAAGAACGGAGACTCGCGACCTACGAGCAGTACTTC; CDR3 protein: CASSQERRLATYEQYF
V gene: TRBV27; D gene: NA; J gene: TRBJ2-7; clone size: NA; CDR3 DNA: TGTGCCAGCAGTTTGGGGGCAGGGGCAGACTACGAGCAGTACTTC; CDR3 protein: CASSLGAGADYEQYF
V gene: TRBV4-2; D gene: NA; J gene: TRBJ1-5; clone size: few; CDR3 DNA: TGTGCCAGCAGCCAAGAAGGCCGCGACCAGCCCCAGCATTTT; CDR3 protein: CASSQEGRDQPQHF
V gene: TRBV7-2; D gene: TRBD1; J gene: TRBJ1-1; clone size: few; CDR3 DNA: TGTGCCAGCAGCAAAAACCTTCGACAGGGGAACACTGAAGCTTTCTTT; CDR3 protein: CASSKNLRQGNTEAFF
V gene: TRBV7-8; D gene: NA; J gene: TRBJ2-5; clone size: NA; CDR3 DNA: TGTGCCAGCAGCTTAAGGGGGGCGCGGGGGACCCAGTACTTC; CDR3 protein: CASSLRGARGTQYF
V gene: TRBV15; D gene: TRBD1; J gene: TRBJ2-4; clone size: once; CDR3 DNA: TGTGCCACCAGCAGAGATGGGGGACAGGCCCGGGCGTGGAACATTCAGTACTTC; CDR3 protein: CATSRDGGQARAWNIQYF
V gene: TRBV6-6; D gene: NA; J gene: TRBJ1-2; clone size: NA; CDR3 DNA: TGTGCCAGCAGTCCGGGGTGGGGCTACACCTTC; CDR3 protein: CASSPGWGYTF
V gene: TRBV7-9; D gene: NA; J gene: TRBJ2-5; clone size: NA; CDR3 DNA: TGTGCCAGCAGCTCGCTGACAGGAACCCAAGAGACCCAGTACTTC; CDR3 protein: CASSSLTGTQETQYF
V gene: TRBV7-2; D gene: NA; J gene: TRBJ2-3; clone size: many; CDR3 DNA: TGTGCCAGCAGCTTAGTGTCGCTGAGCACAGATACGCAGTATTTT; CDR3 protein: CASSLVSLSTDTQYF
V gene: TRBV7-2; D gene: NA; J gene: TRBJ2-7; clone size: many; CDR3 DNA: TGTGCCAGCAGCCTCGGGGACACTAACTCCTACGAGCAGTACTTC; CDR3 protein: CASSLGDTNSYEQYF
V gene: TRBV28; D gene: NA; J gene: TRBJ2-1; clone size: few; CDR3 DNA: TGTGCCAGCAGTCCCCTGGGGGGGCTTAACAATGAGCAGTTCTTC; CDR3 protein: CASSPLGGLNNEQFF
V gene: TRBV20-1; D gene: TRBD2; J gene: TRBJ2-3; clone size: NA; CDR3 DNA: TGCAGTGCTAGCCCACTAGCGGATAACACAGATACGCAGTATTTT; CDR3 protein: CSASPLADNTDTQYF
V gene: TRBV19; D gene: TRBD1; J gene: TRBJ1-2; clone size: NA; CDR3 DNA: TGTGCCAGTAGTATATGGAGGGACAGGGCCTATGGCTACACCTTC; CDR3 protein: CASSIWRDRAYGYTF
V gene: TRBV12-5; D gene: TRBD2; J gene: TRBJ2-4; clone size: few; CDR3 DNA: TGTGCTAGTAGTACTAGCGGGAGGGCCAATACCAAAAACATTCAGTACTTC; CDR3 protein: CASSTSGRANTKNIQYF
V gene: TRBV12-3/TRBV12-4; D gene: NA; J gene: TRBJ1-1; clone size: NA; CDR3 DNA: TGTGCCAGCAGTTTAGGCAGCATGAACACTGAAGCTTTCTTT; CDR3 protein: CASSLGSMNTEAFF
V gene: TRBV20-1; D gene: NA; J gene: TRBJ1-2; clone size: NA; CDR3 DNA: TGCAGTGCTAGGGGGAGCGGAAGAACTAACTATGGCTACACCTTC; CDR3 protein: CSARGSGRTNYGYTF
V gene: TRBV2; D gene: NA; J gene: TRBJ1-1; clone size: few; CDR3 DNA: TGTGCCAGCAGTGAACGGTGGACGCTCACTGAAGCTTTCTTT; CDR3 protein: CASSERWTLTEAFF
V gene: TRBV12-3/TRBV12-4; D gene: TRBD2; J gene: TRBJ2-1; clone size: NA; CDR3 DNA: TGTGCCAGCAGTTCCCCTGGGGTAGCGGGCTATGAGCAGTTCTTC; CDR3 protein: CASSSPGVAGYEQFF
V gene: TRBV29-1; D gene: NA; J gene: TRBJ1-1; clone size: NA; CDR3 DNA: TGCAGCGTTGTGGGGAGGACTGAAGCTTTCTTT; CDR3 protein: CSVVGRTEAFF
V gene: TRBV19; D gene: NA; J gene: TRBJ1-2; clone size: NA; CDR3 DNA: TGTGCCAGTAGTTTGTCCGGGACACTTAACTATGGCTACACCTTC; CDR3 protein: CASSLSGTLNYGYTF
V gene: TRBV28; D gene: NA; J gene: TRBJ2-5; clone size: few; CDR3 DNA: TGTGCCAGCAGGCAGGGGGGCGGCGAGACCCAGTACTTC; CDR3 protein: CASRQGGGETQYF
V gene: TRBV3-1; D gene: NA; J gene: TRBJ2-1; clone size: NA; CDR3 DNA: TGTGCCAGCAGCCAAGTTATGGGGAAAGAGCAGTTCTTC; CDR3 protein: CASSQVMGKEQFF
V gene: TRBV7-9; D gene: TRBD2; J gene: TRBJ2-1; clone size: few; CDR3 DNA: TGTGCCAGCAGTCGGACTAGCGATTACAATGAGCAGTTCTTC; CDR3 protein: CASSRTSDYNEQFF
V gene: TRBV7-2; D gene: NA; J gene: TRBJ1-2; clone size: many; CDR3 DNA: TGTGCCAGCAGCTTTGGTCAGGGCCACTATGGCTACACCTTC; CDR3 protein: CASSFGQGHYGYTF
V gene: TRBV7-9; D gene: TRBD2; J gene: TRBJ2-1; clone size: NA; CDR3 DNA: TGTGCCAGCAGCTTGGGCACTCGCGGGGAGGTCGGGGGGTACAATGAGCAGTTCTTC; CDR3 protein: CASSLGTRGEVGGYNEQFF
V gene: TRBV29-1; D gene: NA; J gene: TRBJ2-5; clone size: NA; CDR3 DNA: TGCAGCGTTCCCAAGACAGACCAAGAGACCCAGTACTTC; CDR3 protein: CSVPKTDQETQYF
V gene: TRBV4-1; D gene: NA; J gene: TRBJ2-5; clone size: NA; CDR3 DNA: TGTGCCAGCAGCCAAGGGTTCCTTGAAGCGACACAAGAGACCCAGTACTTC; CDR3 protein: CASSQGFLEATQETQYF
V gene: TRBV7-2; D gene: NA; J gene: TRBJ2-5; clone size: few; CDR3 DNA: TGTGCCAGCAGCTTAGGACAGCCCGGGCAAGAGACCCAGTACTTC; CDR3 protein: CASSLGQPGQETQYF
V gene: TRBV25-1; D gene: TRBD1; J gene: TRBJ2-1; clone size: few; CDR3 DNA: TGTGCCAGCAGTGGCCGGGACAGGGGCCCCAATGAGCAGTTCTTC; CDR3 protein: CASSGRDRGPNEQFF
V gene: TRBV6-5; D gene: TRBD2; J gene: TRBJ2-3; clone size: NA; CDR3 DNA: TGTGCCAGCAGCCCGCCGGGGCGGGGGGCCACAGATACGCAGTATTTT; CDR3 protein: CASSPPGRGATDTQYF
V gene: TRBV7-6; D gene: TRBD1; J gene: TRBJ2-6; clone size: NA; CDR3 DNA: TGTGCCAGCAGCATGGGACAGAAAGTCTCTGGGGCCAACGTCCTGACTTTC; CDR3 protein: CASSMGQKVSGANVLTF
V gene: TRBV11-2; D gene: NA; J gene: TRBJ2-7; clone size: few; CDR3 DNA: TGTGCCAGCAGCCCGAGGGCAGAGGCTTTCTACGAGCAGTACTTC; CDR3 protein: CASSPRAEAFYEQYF
V gene: TRBV7-2; D gene: TRBD1; J gene: TRBJ1-1; clone size: few; CDR3 DNA: TGTGCCAGCAGCCCAGGGGGACAGACGAACACTGAAGCTTTCTTT; CDR3 protein: CASSPGGQTNTEAFF
V gene: TRBV7-2; D gene: NA; J gene: TRBJ2-7; clone size: NA; CDR3 DNA: TGTGCCAGCAGCTTACGGGGTCGCGGGGAGATGCAGTACTTC; CDR3 protein: CASSLRGRGEMQYF
V gene: TRBV27; D gene: NA; J gene: TRBJ2-2; clone size: NA; CDR3 DNA: TGTGCCAGCAGTTTCGGGGGAGGGGGGGCGATGGGCACCGGGGAGCTGTTTTTT; CDR3 protein: CASSFGGGGAMGTGELFF
V gene: TRBV11-2; D gene: TRBD2; J gene: TRBJ2-5; clone size: few; CDR3 DNA: TGTGCCAGCAGCTTATTCAAACTAGCGGGAGTAAGGGAGACCCAGTACTTC; CDR3 protein: CASSLFKLAGVRETQYF
V gene: TRBV28; D gene: NA; J gene: TRBJ1-2; clone size: few; CDR3 DNA: TGTGCCAGCAGTTCCCCCGGCGGAGACTGGGAGGCATATGGCTACACCTTC; CDR3 protein: CASSSPGGDWEAYGYTF
V gene: TRBV7-2; D gene: NA; J gene: TRBJ2-1; clone size: NA; CDR3 DNA: TGTGCCAGCAGTGTGCAGTACAGCGGTGAGCAGTTCTTC; CDR3 protein: CASSVQYSGEQFF
V gene: TRBV4-1; D gene: NA; J gene: TRBJ1-1; clone size: NA; CDR3 DNA: TGCGCCAGCAGCCAAGATCAGGACCGACCAAGGGATTACACTGAAGCTTTCTTT; CDR3 protein: CASSQDQDRPRDYTEAFF
V gene: TRBV20-1; D gene: NA; J gene: TRBJ2-3; clone size: once; CDR3 DNA: TGCAGTGCTCCCCATTCGGGGGACCCAGATACGCAGTATTTT; CDR3 protein: CSAPHSGDPDTQYF
V gene: TRBV12-3/TRBV12-4; D gene: NA; J gene: TRBJ2-7; clone size: NA; CDR3 DNA: TGTGCCAGCACCCCGGGCGGGGCCGCCCAGAACGAGCAGTACTTC; CDR3 protein: CASTPGGAAQNEQYF
V gene: TRBV11-2; D gene: NA; J gene: TRBJ1-1; clone size: few; CDR3 DNA: TGTGCCAGCCTGGGCAGGATGAACACTGAAGCTTTCTTT; CDR3 protein: CASLGRMNTEAFF
V gene: TRBV20-1; D gene: NA; J gene: TRBJ2-1; clone size: NA; CDR3 DNA: TGCAGTGCTAGAGAGCCACGACCCCACAATGAGCAGTTCTTC; CDR3 protein: CSAREPRPHNEQFF